This T cell receptor beta chain comes out of a study of T cell repertoires in cytomegalovirus infection. At the level of the study: HLA-C-restricted CMV epitopes, recently identified, and well-studied HLA-B-restricted ones were used by the study. CMV infection plus the matching HLA type was flagged by public TCR beta signatures.

This clonotype was seen a handful of times. Its specificity is not known. Overall study findings and caveats: Dominating the ex vivo response were TCR beta clonotypes that were CMV-specific and HLA-C-restricted. Based on cumulative public TCR beta family frequency, carriers of CMV plus the relevant HLA were identified.

Between the trimmed V and J ends, which lost 2 bases and 0 bases, there was a span of 13 bases. The germline V gene encodes CDR1 MGHRA and CDR2 YSYEKL. This CDR3 has 16 amino acids. A single record per CDR3 protein comes from TCRdb applying MiXCR to the reads. The data contain around 900,000 distinct CDR3 sequences, around a third of them singletons. The sample in question was cultured CD8+ T cells from PBMCs, obtained from culture after CMV antigen stimulation. The receptor was isolated from a human donor in good health (CMV status not recorded). Some clones in this sample may be carry-over from other donors' samples. V usage is TRBV4-1 and J usage is TRBJ1-1, with D possibly TRBD1 on 5 matching bases. In DNA, the CDR3 is TGCGCCAGCAGCCAACCATGGGGGGACCTGAACACTGAAGCTTTCTTT. This gives the protein CASSQPWGDLNTEAFF.